The rows below give T cell receptor beta chains drawn from one sample of a study of blood T cell repertoires in COVID-19. TCRdb's table, derived via immunoSEQ multiplex PCR, lists solely in-frame clones and lacks some. This table holds about 210,000 clones, about 80% found once. Sequencing was performed on peripheral blood. Receptors originate from a woman over 75 with COVID-19, enrolled during active disease. The CDR3 runs from the conserved cysteine through the conserved F or W. The D gene is left open where the match is weak. Clone size is stated in some rows and not others, as once, few, many or a class when expanded.

v_gene	j_gene	abundance	d_gene	CDR3aa	CDR3nt
TRBV5-1	TRBJ1-2	NA	NA	CASSIGEAGGYTF	TGCGCCAGCAGCATAGGGGAAGCCGGTGGCTACACCTTC
TRBV4-1	TRBJ2-7	NA	NA	CASSQVPGTYEQYF	TGCGCCAGCAGCCAAGTCCCCGGGACCTACGAGCAGTACTTC
TRBV5-1	TRBJ1-6	NA	TRBD1	CASSSRTGSGNSPLHF	TGCGCCAGCAGCTCCCGGACAGGGTCGGGTAATTCACCCCTCCACTTT
TRBV2	TRBJ2-1	NA	NA	CASKNSRRNEQFF	TGTGCCAGCAAGAACTCGAGGAGGAATGAGCAGTTCTTC
TRBV2	TRBJ2-1	NA	TRBD1	CASSRQGYNEQFF	TGTGCCAGCAGTAGACAGGGCTACAATGAGCAGTTCTTC
TRBV12-3/TRBV12-4	TRBJ1-1	few	NA	CASSFEWNTEAFF	TGTGCCAGCAGTTTCGAGTGGAACACTGAAGCTTTCTTT
TRBV7-9	TRBJ1-4	NA	NA	CASSWGEGEKLFF	TGTGCCAGCAGCTGGGGGGAAGGTGAAAAACTGTTTTTT
TRBV19	TRBJ1-5	once	NA	CASSRRVLAESNQPQHF	TGTGCCAGTAGTCGGAGGGTTCTGGCTGAAAGCAATCAGCCCCAGCATTTT
TRBV6-5	TRBJ2-1	NA	NA	CTVGSSYNEQFF	TGTACAGTTGGGAGCTCCTACAATGAGCAGTTCTTC
TRBV23-1	TRBJ2-2	once	TRBD2	CASSQSGREGNQFANTGELFF	TGCGCCAGCAGTCAATCGGGGCGGGAGGGTAACCAGTTCGCGAACACCGGGGAGCTGTTTTTT
TRBV24-1	TRBJ2-1	NA	NA	CATSGRDRFEQFF	TGTGCCACCAGTGGGAGAGACAGGTTTGAGCAGTTCTTC
TRBV3-1/TRBV3-2	TRBJ1-1	NA	TRBD1	CASSQVRGLAFF	TGTGCCAGCAGCCAAGTCAGGGGGTTGGCTTTCTTT
TRBV6-5	TRBJ1-1	NA	TRBD1	CASSYTQGATEAFF	TGTGCCAGCAGTTACACCCAGGGGGCCACTGAAGCTTTCTTT
TRBV6-5	TRBJ1-2	NA	NA	CASHRVGDGYTF	TGTGCCAGCCACAGGGTCGGTGATGGCTACACCTTC
TRBV28	TRBJ2-4	NA	NA	CASGLGGLAKNIQYF	TGTGCCAGCGGCCTGGGGGGACTAGCCAAAAACATTCAGTACTTC
TRBV7-9	TRBJ2-3	NA	NA	CASSSGTTSTDTQYF	TGTGCCAGCAGCTCCGGGACAACTAGCACAGATACGCAGTATTTT
TRBV19	TRBJ1-1	few	NA	CASRRRGDGTEAFF	TGTGCCAGTAGGCGGAGGGGAGACGGCACTGAAGCTTTCTTT
TRBV2	TRBJ2-5	NA	NA	CASSEQGPGTQYF	TGTGCCAGCAGTGAACAGGGGCCGGGGACCCAGTACTTC
TRBV7-8	TRBJ1-3	NA	NA	CASSLEFTGGNTIYF	TGTGCCAGCAGCTTAGAGTTTACGGGGGGAAACACCATATATTTT
TRBV3-1/TRBV3-2	TRBJ2-3	NA	NA	CASSDSGAGRRIDTQYF	TGTGCCAGCAGCGATTCCGGGGCAGGGAGGAGGATAGATACGCAGTATTTT
TRBV5-1	TRBJ2-2	NA	NA	CASSQSQADTGELFF	TGCGCCAGCAGCCAGTCACAGGCAGACACCGGGGAGCTGTTTTTT
TRBV18	TRBJ2-3	NA	TRBD2	CASSSGLAGTDTQYF	TGTGCCAGCTCATCCGGACTAGCGGGAACAGATACGCAGTATTTT
TRBV12-3/TRBV12-4	TRBJ2-7	NA	NA	CASSFQGSGQYF	TGTGCCAGCAGCTTCCAGGGGTCCGGGCAGTACTTC
TRBV6-1	TRBJ1-2	NA	NA	CASSEGQGRLYGYTF	TGTGCCAGCAGTGAAGGGCAGGGTAGGCTCTATGGCTACACCTTC
TRBV4-1	TRBJ1-1	NA	NA	CASSQDLQPNTEAFF	TGCGCCAGCAGCCAAGATCTACAGCCGAACACTGAAGCTTTCTTT
TRBV23-1	TRBJ2-1	NA	TRBD2	CASRPIPEITRPGLAVYNEQFF	TGCGCCAGCAGACCTATCCCGGAAATAACCAGGCCAGGACTAGCGGTTTACAATGAGCAGTTCTTC
TRBV27	TRBJ2-1	NA	TRBD2	CASSSYGGRVSNEQFF	TGTGCCAGCAGTTCCTACGGCGGGAGGGTTAGCAATGAGCAGTTCTTC
TRBV6-5	TRBJ2-7	NA	NA	CASSTPSSYEQYF	TGTGCCAGCAGCACCCCTAGCTCCTACGAGCAGTACTTC
TRBV6-5	TRBJ2-3	NA	TRBD1	CASSADRQSTDTQYF	TGTGCCAGCAGCGCGGACAGGCAGTCCACAGATACGCAGTATTTT
TRBV28	TRBJ1-1	NA	NA	CASSPGLAGNTEAFF	TGTGCCAGCAGTCCGGGACTCGCCGGGAACACTGAAGCTTTCTTT
TRBV5-4	TRBJ2-3	NA	TRBD2	CASTPAGTSGSDTQYF	TGTGCCAGCACCCCGGCAGGGACTAGCGGCTCTGATACGCAGTATTTT
TRBV7-3	TRBJ1-2	NA	TRBD1	CASSLFGLGTVYGYTF	TGTGCCAGCAGCTTGTTCGGGCTAGGGACAGTCTATGGCTACACCTTC
TRBV3-1/TRBV3-2	TRBJ1-2	NA	NA	CASSQPGEGYTF	TGTGCCAGCAGCCAGCCAGGGGAAGGCTACACCTTC
TRBV10-3	TRBJ1-2	NA	TRBD1	CATSGGTGYTF	TGTGCCACCTCAGGGGGGACTGGCTACACCTTC
TRBV6-5	TRBJ2-3	NA	TRBD2	CASRQGLAAPDTQYF	TGTGCCAGCAGGCAAGGACTAGCGGCGCCAGATACGCAGTATTTT
TRBV2	TRBJ2-5	NA	NA	CASSGGVQETQYF	TGTGCCAGCAGTGGTGGAGTCCAAGAGACCCAGTACTTC
TRBV18	TRBJ1-6	NA	NA	CASSPTGAYNSPLHF	TGTGCCAGCTCACCAACGGGGGCCTATAATTCACCCCTCCACTTT
TRBV5-6	TRBJ1-2	NA	NA	CASNRGGPKNYNYGYTF	TGTGCCAGCAACCGGGGGGGGCCCAAAAACTATAACTATGGCTACACCTTC
TRBV11-2	TRBJ2-3	NA	NA	CASSLARGFTDTQYF	TGTGCCAGCAGCTTGGCCCGGGGTTTCACAGATACGCAGTATTTT
TRBV7-3	TRBJ2-5	NA	TRBD1	CASSKNRGQETQYF	TGTGCCAGCAGTAAAAACAGGGGCCAGGAGACCCAGTACTTC
TRBV7-8	TRBJ2-7	few	NA	CASSLSLGGRTYEQYF	TGTGCCAGCAGCTTAAGTTTGGGCGGCAGGACTTACGAGCAGTACTTC
TRBV18	TRBJ2-1	NA	NA	CASSLSRDNEQFF	TGTGCCAGCTCACTCTCCAGGGACAATGAGCAGTTCTTC
TRBV7-9	TRBJ2-7	NA	NA	CASSPQATLGPREQYF	TGTGCCAGCAGCCCCCAGGCGACGTTGGGGCCCCGGGAGCAGTACTTC
TRBV9	TRBJ2-3	NA	TRBD2	CASSVGLAGGDTQYF	TGTGCCAGCAGCGTTGGACTAGCGGGAGGAGATACGCAGTATTTT
TRBV5-1	TRBJ2-5	NA	TRBD2	CASSVAGVEETQYF	TGCGCCAGCAGCGTAGCGGGAGTTGAAGAGACCCAGTACTTC
TRBV5-1	TRBJ2-3	NA	TRBD1	CASSQDRVTDTQYF	TGCGCCAGCAGCCAAGACAGGGTCACAGATACGCAGTATTTT
TRBV10-3	TRBJ2-1	few	NA	CAISESAGTYNEQFF	TGTGCCATCAGTGAGTCGGCGGGGACCTACAATGAGCAGTTCTTC
TRBV28	TRBJ2-7	NA	TRBD1	CASSSRTGGLSYEQYF	TGTGCCAGCAGTTCCCGGACAGGGGGACTCTCCTACGAGCAGTACTTC
TRBV9	TRBJ2-1	NA	TRBD2	CASSAIAGSNEQFF	TGTGCCAGCAGCGCCATAGCGGGTTCCAATGAGCAGTTCTTC
TRBV6-1	TRBJ1-6	NA	NA	CASSEGWAGVTVGNSPLHF	TGTGCCAGCAGTGAAGGGTGGGCAGGGGTTACCGTTGGGAATTCACCCCTCCACTTT
TRBV2	TRBJ1-2	NA	TRBD1	CASSAGQGRILGGYTF	TGTGCCAGCAGTGCGGGACAGGGGCGGATTTTAGGTGGCTACACCTTC
TRBV11-2	TRBJ1-6	NA	NA	CASSLGSGDSPLHF	TGTGCCAGCAGCTTAGGGAGCGGCGATTCACCCCTCCACTTT
TRBV12-5	TRBJ1-4	NA	NA	CASGWGEAHEKLFF	TGTGCTAGTGGTTGGGGGGAGGCTCATGAAAAACTGTTTTTT
TRBV3-1/TRBV3-2	TRBJ2-7	NA	NA	CASSHGTERGF	TGTGCCAGCAGCCATGGTACCGAAAGAGGCTTC